These 29 T cell receptor beta chains originate from one sample sequenced in a study of response to subunit inactivated influenza vaccine. TCRdb fed the RT-PCR reads into MiXCR, producing one record per CDR3 protein. The data hold about 500,000 distinct CDR3 sequences, with approximately 15% observed a single time. The material sequenced was CD4+ T cells sorted from PBMCs, taken roughly 24 months after vaccination. Receptors originate from a man aged 45 to 75 who received an inactivated influenza vaccine.

The chain combines TRBV7-2 with TRBJ2-7; D uncertain. The CDR3 extends over 14 amino acids. Trimming removed 4 bases from V and 0 bases from J, with 10 bases in between. Germline CDR1 SGHTA, CDR2 FQGNSA. As DNA, the CDR3 is TGTGCCAGCAGCTGGAGTTTGAGCTCCTACGAGCAGTACTTC. Protein sequence: CASSWSLSSYEQYF.

This clonotype was recorded a few times. V and J are TRBV7-9 and TRBJ1-5; a possible D gene is TRBD1 (5 bases). CDR1 is SEHNR, CDR2 FQNEAQ, per germline (reference sequence). The CDR3 is 15 amino acids. V was shortened by 5 bases and J by 3 bases, with 14 bases between the two germline ends. This CDR3 reads CASSRDGGLNQPQHF. The CDR3 bases are TGTGCCAGCAGCCGGGACGGAGGACTCAATCAGCCCCAGCATTTT.

The chain uses TRBV4-3 and TRBJ1-3, with 9 bases fitting TRBD1. The V gene end was trimmed by 1 base and the J gene end by 4 bases; junction bases not matched to a gene: 5. CDR1 and CDR2 from the germline V gene are LGHNA and YSLEER. The CDR3 runs to 16 residues. The CDR3 DNA reads TGCGCCAGCAGCCAAGGGACAGGGGCCCTGGGAAACACCATATATTTT. Translating gives CASSQGTGALGNTIYF.

This CDR3 reads CSAVAGPTYEQYF. As DNA, the CDR3 is TGCAGTGCTGTAGCGGGACCGACCTACGAGCAGTACTTC. The rearrangement links TRBV20-1 to TRBJ2-7; TRBD2 matches at 8 bases. Trimming at V came to 5 bases and at J to 2 bases, leaving 5 bases not matched to a gene. The germline CDR1 and CDR2 sequences are DFQATT and SNEGSKA (reference sequence). The CDR3 is 13 amino acids.

Turning to this clonotype: At one end, the junction sequence differs from germline, possibly due to a read error. This chain joins TRBV24-1 and TRBJ1-5; D gene uncertain. This CDR3 has 13 amino acids. Germline V gene data show CDR1 as KGHDR and CDR2 as SFDVKD. The CDR3 coding sequence is TGTGCCACCAGCGAAACCGGCAATGAGCCCCAGCATTTT. Protein: CATSETGNEPQHF.

The rearrangement links TRBV14 to TRBJ2-5, with D perhaps given as TRBD1 or TRBD2 (5 bases each). The CDR3 is 14 amino acids. The germline gives CDR1 SGHDN, CDR2 FVKESK. Trimming removed 4 bases at V and 1 base at J, with 10 bases between. CDR3 in amino acids: CASSRLGAQETQYF. The CDR3 DNA sequence: TGTGCCAGCAGCCGCCTCGGGGCCCAAGAGACCCAGTACTTC.

This rearrangement joins TRBV20-1 to TRBJ1-3; D might be TRBD1 (5 bases). CDR3 length equals 16 residues. The germline V gene encodes CDR1 DFQATT and CDR2 SNEGSKA (reference sequence). The V and J ends lost 0 bases and 4 bases respectively, with 16 bases between them. The CDR3 DNA sequence: TGCAGTGCTAGAGAAGGTTCGAGGACATTCGGAAACACCATATATTTT. As protein: CSAREGSRTFGNTIYF.

This clonotype was detected only a few times. The chain joins TRBV20-1 to TRBJ2-1, with a possible D match to TRBD1 (6 bases). Looked up from germline, CDR1 is DFQATT and CDR2 is SNEGSKA (reference sequence). The CDR3 runs 16 residues. Trimming stripped 6 bases from V and 1 base from J, with 19 bases between. The CDR3 bases are TGCAGTGCACATAAAACAGGGCCTAAATCCTACAATGAGCAGTTCTTC. It yields the protein CSAHKTGPKSYNEQFF.

The chain recombines TRBV12-3 or TRBV12-4 with TRBJ1-1, with D possibly TRBD1 on 5 matching bases. With 4 bases removed from V and 0 bases from J, the gap between germline ends came to 12 bases. This CDR3 spans 15 amino acids. The CDR3 spells CASSSGTVMNTEAFF. CDR3 DNA: TGTGCCAGCAGTTCTGGGACGGTCATGAACACTGAAGCTTTCTTT.

This clonotype was counted a few times. The chain couples TRBV9 to TRBJ2-1, with 9 bases matching TRBD2. This CDR3 has 16 residues. Trimming removed 0 bases from V and 4 bases from J; junction bases left unmatched: 5. Germline V gene sequence: CDR1 SGDLS, CDR2 YYNGEE. CDR3 bases: TGTGCCAGCAGCGTAGTAGGGACTAGCAGGTACAATGAGCAGTTCTTC. This codes for CASSVVGTSRYNEQFF.

The chain has TRBV3-1 and TRBJ1-5; TRBD1 matches at 9 bases. After removal of 4 bases from V and 6 bases from J, the junction contained 4 bases not matched to a gene. Germline assignment: CDR1 LGHDT and CDR2 YNNKEL (reference sequence). The CDR3 sequence is 14 residues long. This chain's CDR3 is CASSLTGGSQPQHF. CDR3 bases: TGTGCCAGCAGCCTAACAGGGGGCTCTCAGCCCCAGCATTTT.

This chain joins TRBV12-3 or TRBV12-4 and TRBJ2-7, with a tentative D call TRBD2 (5 bases). V lost 6 bases to trimming and J lost 7 bases, with 10 bases between them. The CDR3 consists of 11 residues. CDR3 in DNA: TGTGCCAGCAGACAGACGGGAGAGCAGTACTTC. Amino acids: CASRQTGEQYF.

This clonotype has only a few counts. The rearrangement joins TRBV12-3 or TRBV12-4 to TRBJ2-7; the D is unclear. The CDR3 sequence is 14 residues long. The V gene lost 4 bases and the J gene lost 1 base, with 11 bases spanning the gap. The chain's CDR3 is CASSSYGFSYEQYF. The DNA of the CDR3 is TGTGCCAGCAGTTCCTACGGGTTTTCCTACGAGCAGTACTTC.

The V gene is TRBV10-2, the J gene TRBJ2-1; the match to TRBD2 covers 11 bases. Per germline, CDR1 WSHSY and CDR2 SAAADI. The V and J ends lost 4 bases and 5 bases, in that order; junction bases with no gene match: 4. This CDR3 has 15 residues. Here the CDR3 DNA reads TGCGCCAGCAGTGTGGCTAGCGGGAGGAACAATGAGCAGTTCTTC. Translating it yields CASSVASGRNNEQFF.

The rearrangement uses TRBV10-3 and TRBJ2-7, with D possibly being TRBD2 (7 bases). Germline CDR1 and CDR2: ENHRY and SYGVKD. V lost 1 base to trimming and J lost 0 bases, with 19 bases between them. CDR3 length equals 18 residues. CDR3: CAISEFGIGGATSYEQYF. DNA for the CDR3: TGTGCCATCAGTGAGTTTGGGATAGGGGGGGCGACCTCCTACGAGCAGTACTTC.

This clonotype was counted between two and nine times. The rearrangement links TRBV12-3 or TRBV12-4 to TRBJ2-1, with TRBD1 matching 10 bases. This CDR3 spans 16 amino acids. V trimming: 6 bases; J trimming: 6 bases; junction bases outside the gene matches: 11. CDR3 nucleotide sequence: TGTGCCAGCAGGGAAGGGACAGGGGCCTCTTTCAATGAGCAGTTCTTC. It translates to CASREGTGASFNEQFF.

This clonotype was recorded only once. The chain recombines TRBV30 with TRBJ2-1, with 7 positions matching TRBD2. The CDR3 runs to 12 residues. The germline CDR1 and CDR2 sequences are GTSNPN and SVGIG (reference sequence). J was trimmed by 6 bases and V by 4 bases; bases with no gene match: 3. CDR3 in amino acids: CAWTGGGNEQFF. DNA for the CDR3: TGTGCCTGGACGGGAGGCGGCAATGAGCAGTTCTTC. Combining the CDR3 with reference TRBV30 and TRBJ2-1 gives the whole variable domain SQTIHQWPATLVQPVGSPLSLECTVEGTSNPNLYWYRQAAGRGLQLLFYSVGIGQISSEVPQNLSASRPQDRQFILSSKKLLLSDSGFYLCAWTGGGNEQFFGPGTRLTVL.

This clonotype was seen more than once but under ten times. This chain joins TRBV6-2 or TRBV6-3 and TRBJ2-1; 11 bases agree with TRBD2. CDR3 length: 15 residues. The germline V gene encodes CDR1 MNHEY and CDR2 SVGEGT. V lost 0 bases and J lost 10; bases outside the gene matches: 5. As DNA, the CDR3 is TGTGCCAGCAGTTACTCTAGCGGGGGGGCCAAGGAGCAGTTCTTC. Protein: CASSYSSGGAKEQFF.

This chain joins TRBV20-1 and TRBJ2-3; TRBD1 is a possible D gene (5 bases). The CDR3 spans 15 residues. CDR1 and CDR2 (germline): DFQATT, SNEGSKA (reference sequence). V was trimmed by 1 base and J by 2 bases, leaving 13 bases between them. CDR3 nucleotides: TGCAGTGCTAGAGTGTTGGGGCTGTCCACAGATACGCAGTATTTT. Its translation: CSARVLGLSTDTQYF.

This chain connects TRBV18 to TRBJ2-7; D ambiguous. V lost 1 base, J lost 4 bases, and 11 bases lay in between. Per germline, CDR1 KGHSH and CDR2 LQKENI. The CDR3 contains 14 residues. The CDR3 DNA reads TGTGCCAGCTCACCACGGACGGATTCGTACGAGCAGTACTTC. Translating it yields CASSPRTDSYEQYF.

This clonotype was found a few times. The chain joins TRBV7-3 to TRBJ2-3; 7 positions match TRBD2. Looked up from germline, CDR1 is SGHTA and CDR2 is FQGTGA. The CDR3 is 16 residues long. The ends lost 2 bases at V and 0 bases at J; junction bases unmatched: 5. CDR3 nucleotides: TGTGCCAGCAGCTTACTTGGTAGCGGGAGCACAGATACGCAGTATTTT. Translating it yields CASSLLGSGSTDTQYF.

This clonotype has a handful of counts. This chain's CDR3 is CASSQGRGSTDTQYF. CDR3 nucleotide sequence: TGCGCCAGCAGCCAGGGTCGGGGGAGCACAGATACGCAGTATTTT. The V and J genes are TRBV5-1 and TRBJ2-3; tentative D call: TRBD2 (6 bases). V lost 4 bases to trimming and J lost 0 bases, with 12 bases between them. This CDR3 contains 15 residues. CDR1 is SGHRS and CDR2 is YFSETQ in the germline V gene.

For this clonotype: An end of the junction does not agree with germline; a read error may underlie this. The rearrangement links TRBV7-2 to TRBJ2-2, with TRBD2 matching over 8 bases. The CDR3 has 16 residues. Germline V gene sequence: CDR1 SGHTA, CDR2 FQGNSA. CDR3 bases: TGTGACAGCAGCTTAGCACTAGCGGCGAACACCGGGGAGCTGTTTTTT. It encodes CDSSLALAANTGELFF.

The V and J genes are TRBV6-5 and TRBJ2-1; D is unresolved. CDR3 length: 16 residues. Trimming stripped 2 bases from V and 0 bases from J, with 11 bases between. Germline CDR1 reads MNHEY; CDR2 reads SVGAGI. CDR3: CASSYGDGSSYNEQFF. Here the CDR3 DNA reads TGTGCCAGCAGTTACGGAGACGGCAGCTCCTACAATGAGCAGTTCTTC.

The V gene is TRBV20-1, the J gene TRBJ1-5; no reliable D call. Germline V gene data show CDR1 as DFQATT and CDR2 as SNEGSKA (reference sequence). Trimming took off 6 bases at V and 2 bases at J, with 14 bases between the two ends. The CDR3 spans 14 residues. The CDR3 DNA reads as TGCAGTGCCGTAGAGGCTCTGGGCAATCAGCCCCAGCATTTT. Protein sequence: CSAVEALGNQPQHF.

The chain joins TRBV12-3 or TRBV12-4 to TRBJ2-1, with D perhaps matching TRBD1 (6 bases). The CDR3 loop spans 13 amino acids. With 4 bases removed from V and 5 bases from J, the gap between germline ends came to 9 bases. CDR3 DNA: TGTGCCAGCAGTTCCAGGGACAACAATGAGCAGTTCTTC. This encodes CASSSRDNNEQFF.

V gene TRBV6-5 combines with J gene TRBJ2-3; D not resolved. V lost 2 bases, J lost 7 bases, and 13 bases lay in between. The CDR3 length is 14 residues. Germline-derived CDR1 and CDR2 are MNHEY and SVGAGI. CDR3 sequence (DNA): TGTGCCAGCAGTTACGGAGTACACCGGTATACGCAGTATTTT. This gives the protein CASSYGVHRYTQYF.

V and J are TRBV10-3 and TRBJ1-2; D is perhaps TRBD1 (5 bases). Per germline, CDR1 ENHRY and CDR2 SYGVKD. With 9 bases removed from V and 0 bases from J, the gap between germline ends came to 11 bases. The CDR3 length is 13 residues. For the CDR3, the DNA is TGTGCCATAAAACCGGGACCTAACTATGGCTACACCTTC. Translating it yields CAIKPGPNYGYTF.

V and J are TRBV14 and TRBJ2-5; TRBD1 matches 9 bases. The V gene end was trimmed by 5 bases and the J gene end by 2 bases; junction bases not matched to a gene: 6. The CDR3 extends over 15 amino acids. Looked up from germline, CDR1 is SGHDN and CDR2 is FVKESK. The CDR3 DNA reads as TGTGCCAGCAGCAGCTTGGACAGGGGACAAGAGACCCAGTACTTC. Protein: CASSSLDRGQETQYF.